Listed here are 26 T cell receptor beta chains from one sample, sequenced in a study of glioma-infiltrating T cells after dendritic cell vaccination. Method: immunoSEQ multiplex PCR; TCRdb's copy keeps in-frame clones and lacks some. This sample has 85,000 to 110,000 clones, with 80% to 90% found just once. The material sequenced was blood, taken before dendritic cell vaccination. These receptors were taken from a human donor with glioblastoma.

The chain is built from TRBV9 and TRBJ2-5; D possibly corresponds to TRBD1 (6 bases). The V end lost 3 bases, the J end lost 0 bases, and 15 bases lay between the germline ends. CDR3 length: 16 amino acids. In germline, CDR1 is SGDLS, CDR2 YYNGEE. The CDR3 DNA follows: TGTGCCAGCAGCGCTGGGACACAAACGTACCAAGAGACCCAGTACTTC. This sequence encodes CASSAGTQTYQETQYF.

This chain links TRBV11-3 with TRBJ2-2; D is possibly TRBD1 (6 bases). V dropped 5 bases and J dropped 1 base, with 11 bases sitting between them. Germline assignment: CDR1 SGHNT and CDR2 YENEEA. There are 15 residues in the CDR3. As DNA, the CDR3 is TGTGCCAGCAGCCCCTCACAGGGGAACACCGGGGAGCTGTTTTTT. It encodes CASSPSQGNTGELFF.

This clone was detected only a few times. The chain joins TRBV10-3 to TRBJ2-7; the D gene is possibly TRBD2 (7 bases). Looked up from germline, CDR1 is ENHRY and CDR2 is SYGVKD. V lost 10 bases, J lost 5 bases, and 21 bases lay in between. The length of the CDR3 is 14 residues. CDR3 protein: CASRVVGGGHEQYF. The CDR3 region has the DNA TGTGCCAGCAGGGTGGTTGGGGGGGGCCACGAGCAGTACTTC.

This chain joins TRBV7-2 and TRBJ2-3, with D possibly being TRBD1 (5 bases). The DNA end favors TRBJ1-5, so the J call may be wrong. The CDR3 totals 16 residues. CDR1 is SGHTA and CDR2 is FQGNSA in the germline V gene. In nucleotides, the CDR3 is TGTGCCAGCAGCTTAGGGGTGGGAGCGGGGGGTAGGACGCAGCATTTT. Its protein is CASSLGVGAGGRTQHF.

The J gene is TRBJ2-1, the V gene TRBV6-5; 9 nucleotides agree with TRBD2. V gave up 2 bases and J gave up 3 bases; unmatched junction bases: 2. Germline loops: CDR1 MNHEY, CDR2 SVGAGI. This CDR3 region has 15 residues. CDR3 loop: CASSYGRGGYNEQFF. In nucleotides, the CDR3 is TGTGCCAGCAGTTACGGGCGGGGGGGCTACAATGAGCAGTTCTTC.

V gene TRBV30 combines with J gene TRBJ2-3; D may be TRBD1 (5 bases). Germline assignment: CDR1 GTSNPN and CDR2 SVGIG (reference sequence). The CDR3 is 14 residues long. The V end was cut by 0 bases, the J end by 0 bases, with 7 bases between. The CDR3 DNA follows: TGTGCCTGGAGTGTTCAGGGTAGCACAGATACGCAGTATTTT. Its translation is CAWSVQGSTDTQYF.

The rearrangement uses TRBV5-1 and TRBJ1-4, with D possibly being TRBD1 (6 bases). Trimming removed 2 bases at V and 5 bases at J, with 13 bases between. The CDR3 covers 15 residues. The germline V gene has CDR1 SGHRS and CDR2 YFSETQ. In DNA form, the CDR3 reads TGCGCCAGCAGCTTCGGGGACACACGAAATGAAAAACTGTTTTTT. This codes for CASSFGDTRNEKLFF.

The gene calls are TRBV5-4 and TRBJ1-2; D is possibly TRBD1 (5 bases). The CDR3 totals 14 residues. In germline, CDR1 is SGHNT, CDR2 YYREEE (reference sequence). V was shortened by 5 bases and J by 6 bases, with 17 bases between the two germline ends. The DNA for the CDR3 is TGTGCCAGCAGTTTCGACAGCTACGCAGATGGCTACACCTTC. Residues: CASSFDSYADGYTF.

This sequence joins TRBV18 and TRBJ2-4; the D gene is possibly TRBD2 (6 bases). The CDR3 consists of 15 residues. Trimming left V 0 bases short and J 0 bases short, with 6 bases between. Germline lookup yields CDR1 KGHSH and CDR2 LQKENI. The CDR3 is CASSPPGGAKNIQYF. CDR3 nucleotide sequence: TGTGCCAGCTCACCACCGGGGGGAGCCAAAAACATTCAGTACTTC.

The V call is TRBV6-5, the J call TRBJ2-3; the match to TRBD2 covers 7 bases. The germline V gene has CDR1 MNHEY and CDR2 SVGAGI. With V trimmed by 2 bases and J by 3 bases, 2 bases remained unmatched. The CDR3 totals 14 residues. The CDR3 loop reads CASSYGGGTDTQYF. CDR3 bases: TGTGCCAGCAGTTACGGGGGAGGGACAGATACGCAGTATTTT.

The CDR3 reads CAWNLGQGVNSPLHF. CDR3 in DNA: TGTGCCTGGAACCTCGGACAGGGGGTAAATTCACCCCTCCACTTT. The gene calls are TRBV30 and TRBJ1-6; 10 bases are a match to TRBD1. J was trimmed by 7 bases and V by 4 bases; bases with no gene match: 7. CDR3 size: 15 residues. Germline V CDR1 and CDR2: GTSNPN, SVGIG (reference sequence).

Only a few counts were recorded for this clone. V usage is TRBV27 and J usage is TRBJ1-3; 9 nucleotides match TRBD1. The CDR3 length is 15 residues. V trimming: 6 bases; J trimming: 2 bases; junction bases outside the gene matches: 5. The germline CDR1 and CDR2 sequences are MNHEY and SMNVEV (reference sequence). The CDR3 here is CASRPGTGTGNTIYF. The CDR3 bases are TGTGCCAGCAGGCCTGGGACAGGGACTGGAAACACCATATATTTT.

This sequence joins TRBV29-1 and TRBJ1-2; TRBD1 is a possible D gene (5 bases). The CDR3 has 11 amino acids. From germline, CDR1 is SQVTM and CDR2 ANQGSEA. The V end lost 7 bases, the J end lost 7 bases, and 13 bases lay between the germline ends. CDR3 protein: CSGAGFAGYTF. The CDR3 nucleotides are TGCAGCGGGGCAGGGTTTGCTGGCTACACCTTC.

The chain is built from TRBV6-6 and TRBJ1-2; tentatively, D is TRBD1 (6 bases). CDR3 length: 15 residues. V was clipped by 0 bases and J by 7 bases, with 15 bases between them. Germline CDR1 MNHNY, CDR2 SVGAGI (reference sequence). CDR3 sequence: CASSYSSKGDVGYTF. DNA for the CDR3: TGTGCCAGCAGTTACTCGAGTAAGGGGGATGTTGGCTACACCTTC.

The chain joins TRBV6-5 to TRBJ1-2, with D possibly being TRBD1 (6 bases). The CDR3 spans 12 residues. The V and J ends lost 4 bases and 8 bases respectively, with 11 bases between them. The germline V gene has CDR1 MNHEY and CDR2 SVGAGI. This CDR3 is CASSWGLGGYTF. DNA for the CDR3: TGTGCCAGCAGTTGGGGGCTAGGGGGCTACACCTTC.

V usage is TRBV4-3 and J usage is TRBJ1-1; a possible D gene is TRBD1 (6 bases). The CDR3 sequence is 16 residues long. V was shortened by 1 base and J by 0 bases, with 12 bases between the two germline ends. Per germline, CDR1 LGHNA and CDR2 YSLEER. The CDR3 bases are TGCGCCAGCAGCCAAGTCCCAGGGGACATGAACACTGAAGCTTTCTTT. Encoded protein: CASSQVPGDMNTEAFF.

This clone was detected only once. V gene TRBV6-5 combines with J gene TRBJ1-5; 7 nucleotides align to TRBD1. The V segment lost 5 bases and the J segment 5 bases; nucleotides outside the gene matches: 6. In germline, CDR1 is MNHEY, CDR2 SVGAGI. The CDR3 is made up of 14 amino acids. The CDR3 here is CASSPFRGDQPQHF. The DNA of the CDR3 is TGTGCCAGCAGTCCCTTCAGGGGGGATCAGCCCCAGCATTTT.

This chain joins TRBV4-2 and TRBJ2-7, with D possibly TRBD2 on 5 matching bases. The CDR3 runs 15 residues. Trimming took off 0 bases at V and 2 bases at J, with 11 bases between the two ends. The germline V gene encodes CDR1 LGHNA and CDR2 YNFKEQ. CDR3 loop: CASSQDAPGTYEQYF. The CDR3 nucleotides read TGTGCCAGCAGCCAAGACGCCCCGGGGACCTACGAGCAGTACTTC.

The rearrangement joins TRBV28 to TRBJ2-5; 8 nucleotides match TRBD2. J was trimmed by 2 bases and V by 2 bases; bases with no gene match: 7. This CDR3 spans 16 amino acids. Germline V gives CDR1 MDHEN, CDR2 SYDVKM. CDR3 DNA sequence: TGTGCCAGCAGTTTAGAGCGGGGGCCGCCACAAGAGACCCAGTACTTC. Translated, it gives CASSLERGPPQETQYF.

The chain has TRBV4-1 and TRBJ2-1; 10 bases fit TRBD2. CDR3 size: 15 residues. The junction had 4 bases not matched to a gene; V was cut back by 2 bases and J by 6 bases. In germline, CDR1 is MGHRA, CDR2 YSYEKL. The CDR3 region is CASSQLAGALNEQFF. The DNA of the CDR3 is TGCGCCAGCAGCCAACTAGCGGGGGCACTCAATGAGCAGTTCTTC.

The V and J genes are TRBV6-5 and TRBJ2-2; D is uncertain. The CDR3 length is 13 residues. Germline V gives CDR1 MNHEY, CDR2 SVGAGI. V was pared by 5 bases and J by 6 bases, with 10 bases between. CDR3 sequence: CASSEARPGELFF. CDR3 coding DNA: TGTGCCAGCAGTGAAGCGCGGCCCGGGGAGCTGTTTTTT.

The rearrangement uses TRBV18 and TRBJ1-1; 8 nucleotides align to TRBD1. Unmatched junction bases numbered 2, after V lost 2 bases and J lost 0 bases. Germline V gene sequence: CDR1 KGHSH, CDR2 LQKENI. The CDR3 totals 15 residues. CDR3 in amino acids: CASSPRTGMNTEAFF. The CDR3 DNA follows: TGTGCCAGCTCACCAAGGACAGGGATGAACACTGAAGCTTTCTTT. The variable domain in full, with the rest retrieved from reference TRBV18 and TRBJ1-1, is NAGVMQNPRHLVRRRGQEARLRCSPMKGHSHVYWYRQLPEEGLKFMVYLQKENIIDESGMPKERFSAEFPKEGPSILRIQQVVRGDSAAYFCASSPRTGMNTEAFFGQGTRLTVV.

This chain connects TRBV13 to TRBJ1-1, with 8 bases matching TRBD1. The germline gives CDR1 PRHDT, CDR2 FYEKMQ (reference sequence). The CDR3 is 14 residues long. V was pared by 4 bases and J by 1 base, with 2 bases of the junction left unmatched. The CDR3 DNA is TGTGCCAGCAGCTCGGACAGGGAGAACACTGAAGCTTTCTTT. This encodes CASSSDRENTEAFF.

CDR3 region: CASRRGWEGSTEAFF. In DNA form, the CDR3 reads TGTGCCAGCAGGAGGGGGTGGGAGGGGAGCACTGAAGCTTTCTTT. The chain carries TRBV27 and TRBJ1-1; D might be TRBD1 (6 bases). Germline values: CDR1 MNHEY, CDR2 SMNVEV (reference sequence). The CDR3 spans 15 residues. With 6 bases removed from V and 4 bases from J, the gap between germline ends came to 18 bases.

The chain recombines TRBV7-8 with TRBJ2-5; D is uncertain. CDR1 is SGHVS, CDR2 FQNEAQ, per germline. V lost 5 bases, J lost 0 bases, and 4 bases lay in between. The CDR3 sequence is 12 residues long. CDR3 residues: CASSTYQETQYF. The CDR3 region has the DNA TGTGCCAGCAGCACTTACCAAGAGACCCAGTACTTC.

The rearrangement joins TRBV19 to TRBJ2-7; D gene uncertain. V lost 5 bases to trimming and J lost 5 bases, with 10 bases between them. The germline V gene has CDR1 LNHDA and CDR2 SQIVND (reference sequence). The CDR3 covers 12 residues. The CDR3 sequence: CASSARWDEQYF. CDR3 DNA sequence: TGTGCCAGTAGTGCCAGGTGGGACGAGCAGTACTTC.